This is a list of T cell receptor beta chains from one sample in a study of blood T cell repertoires in COVID-19. Produced via immunoSEQ multiplex PCR; TCRdb's table is partial and in-frame only. Of about 130,000 clones listed, roughly 90% are singletons. Source material: peripheral blood. These receptors were collected from a man between 45 and 60 years old with active COVID-19. Each CDR3 is given with its conserved first and last residue. A D gene is named only where the DNA matches it firmly. The size entry is marked missing in some rows and otherwise reads once, few, many or a size class.

D gene	V gene	J gene	clone size	CDR3 protein	CDR3 DNA
.	TRBV14	TRBJ1-1	.	CASSQEARQNTEAFF	TGTGCCAGCAGCCAAGAAGCCAGGCAGAACACTGAAGCTTTCTTT
.	TRBV27	TRBJ2-3	.	CASSLLQGGSQYF	TGTGCCAGCAGTTTACTTCAGGGGGGATCGCAGTATTTT
.	TRBV4-1	TRBJ2-7	.	CASSQGSGVTYEQYF	TGCGCCAGCAGCCAAGGATCAGGGGTAACCTACGAGCAGTACTTC
.	TRBV19	TRBJ1-5	.	CASSTSTGRQPQHF	TGTGCCAGTAGTACCTCAACAGGGAGACAGCCCCAGCATTTT
TRBD1	TRBV11-3	TRBJ1-1	.	CASSQDDRGGGTEAFF	TGTGCCAGCAGCCAAGACGACAGGGGAGGAGGCACTGAAGCTTTCTTT
.	TRBV30	TRBJ2-4	.	CAWSVTSIAKNIQYF	TGTGCCTGGAGTGTTACTAGCATCGCCAAAAACATTCAGTACTTC
.	TRBV2	TRBJ2-2	.	CASRQDYTGELFF	TGTGCCAGTAGACAGGACTACACCGGGGAGCTGTTTTTT
TRBD1	TRBV4-2	TRBJ1-5	.	CASSQGDMTGGQPQHF	TGTGCCAGCAGCCAAGGGGATATGACAGGGGGGCAGCCCCAGCATTTT
TRBD2	TRBV15	TRBJ2-1	.	CATSRASEILAGADNEQFF	TGTGCCACCAGCAGAGCCTCCGAAATACTAGCGGGAGCGGACAATGAGCAGTTCTTC
TRBD1	TRBV19	TRBJ2-2	.	CASSPRTGNTGELFF	TGTGCCAGTAGTCCCCGGACAGGGAACACCGGGGAGCTGTTTTTT
TRBD2	TRBV5-6	TRBJ2-1	few	CASSLSPSGYNEQFF	TGTGCCAGCAGCTTGTCGCCTAGCGGCTACAATGAGCAGTTCTTC
.	TRBV11-2	TRBJ1-6	once	CASSLGGGDNSPLHF	TGTGCCAGCAGCTTAGGCGGCGGGGATAATTCACCCCTCCACTTT
.	TRBV6-6	TRBJ2-5	.	CASSWGGVGQETQYF	TGTGCCAGCTCGTGGGGCGGGGTAGGGCAAGAGACCCAGTACTTC
TRBD1	TRBV11-2	TRBJ2-3	.	CASSLAGQGESYF	TGTGCCAGCAGCTTAGCCGGCCAGGGGGAGTCGTATTTT
.	TRBV10-3	TRBJ2-4	.	CAIGTVENLTLAKNIQYF	TGTGCCATCGGCACAGTCGAAAATCTTACGCTAGCCAAAAACATTCAGTACTTC
TRBD1	TRBV19	TRBJ1-4	.	CASSQRQGTNEKLFF	TGTGCCAGTAGTCAAAGACAGGGAACTAATGAAAAACTGTTTTTT
TRBD1	TRBV19	TRBJ2-1	.	CARLDRGFNVLSYNEQFF	TGTGCCAGACTAGACAGGGGGTTTAATGTACTATCCTACAATGAGCAGTTCTTC
.	TRBV15	TRBJ2-5	.	CATSRDFTGQETQYF	TGTGCCACCAGCAGAGATTTTACAGGGCAAGAGACCCAGTACTTC
.	TRBV6-6	TRBJ1-1	once	CASSFGRENTEAFF	TGTGCCAGCAGTTTCGGCAGGGAGAACACTGAAGCTTTCTTT
.	TRBV27	TRBJ1-1	.	CASSRREGNTEAFF	TGTGCCAGCAGTCGCCGGGAAGGGAACACTGAAGCTTTCTTT
TRBD1	TRBV5-1	TRBJ1-5	.	CASSSGTGRSNQPQHF	TGCGCCAGCAGCTCCGGGACAGGACGTAGCAATCAGCCCCAGCATTTT
TRBD2	TRBV19	TRBJ2-1	.	CASHTGGPYNEQFF	TGTGCCAGCCATACGGGAGGGCCATACAATGAGCAGTTCTTC
.	TRBV10-3	TRBJ1-5	many	CAISESTSGQPQHF	TGTGCCATCAGTGAGTCGACATCAGGTCAGCCCCAGCATTTT
.	TRBV19	TRBJ1-2	.	CASSPQGRGYTF	TGTGCCAGTAGTCCTCAGGGGCGCGGCTACACCTTC
TRBD1	TRBV7-9	TRBJ2-1	.	CASSLGGQGNNEQFF	TGTGCCAGCAGCTTAGGAGGACAGGGAAACAATGAGCAGTTCTTC
.	TRBV5-1	TRBJ1-3	once	CASSRGQPSGNTIYF	TGCGCCAGCAGCCGAGGACAGCCCTCTGGAAACACCATATATTTT
.	TRBV18	TRBJ1-1	.	CASSHIARNTEAFF	TGTGCCAGCTCGCACATCGCTCGAAACACTGAAGCTTTCTTT
TRBD1	TRBV5-4	TRBJ2-3	few	CASSLYQGALPDTQYF	TGTGCCAGCAGCTTATACCAGGGGGCGCTACCAGATACGCAGTATTTT
.	TRBV5-5	TRBJ2-1	.	CASSLEFSSDEQFF	TGTGCCAGCAGCTTGGAATTTTCTAGCGATGAGCAGTTCTTC
.	TRBV21-1	TRBJ2-1	.	CASSRTSGVPYHSYNEQFF	TGTGCCAGCAGCAGGACTAGCGGGGTGCCGTACCACTCCTACAATGAGCAGTTCTTC
.	TRBV2	TRBJ2-3	.	CASSALGFYTDTQYF	TGTGCCAGCAGTGCTCTAGGATTCTACACAGATACGCAGTATTTT
TRBD2	TRBV29-1	TRBJ2-5	.	CSVAGRKEAQYF	TGCAGCGTCGCCGGGAGGAAAGAGGCCCAGTACTTC
.	TRBV5-4	TRBJ1-2	.	CASSLAGGASSGYTF	TGTGCCAGCAGCTTGGCCGGGGGGGCTTCTTCTGGCTACACCTTC
TRBD2	TRBV5-6	TRBJ2-5	.	CASSTSGGRETQYF	TGTGCCAGCAGCACCAGCGGGGGCCGGGAGACCCAGTACTTC
.	TRBV5-5	TRBJ1-5	.	CASSWLGGDQPQHF	TGTGCCAGCAGCTGGTTAGGGGGAGATCAGCCCCAGCATTTT
.	TRBV9	TRBJ2-1	.	CASSVGGGAYNEQFF	TGTGCCAGCAGCGTAGGTGGCGGCGCCTACAATGAGCAGTTCTTC
TRBD1	TRBV27	TRBJ1-1	.	CASSQGVGTEAFF	TGTGCCAGCTCTCAGGGGGTGGGCACTGAAGCTTTCTTT
TRBD1	TRBV2	TRBJ1-4	.	CASSVQGVMANEKLFF	TGTGCCAGCAGTGTGCAGGGGGTGATGGCTAATGAAAAACTGTTTTTT
.	TRBV7-9	TRBJ2-5	.	CASSIRTAVQETQYF	TGTGCCAGCAGCATCCGGACAGCAGTCCAAGAGACCCAGTACTTC
.	TRBV7-9	TRBJ2-1	.	CASSFRGSYNEQFF	TGTGCCAGCAGCTTCCGGGGCTCCTACAATGAGCAGTTCTTC
.	TRBV9	TRBJ2-2	.	CASSVESSRSTGELFF	TGTGCCAGCAGCGTAGAGAGCAGTCGGAGCACCGGGGAGCTGTTTTTT